This T cell receptor (beta chain) was observed in a study of beta chain features in type 1 diabetes. Looking at the study overall: Cells sorted and examined across all samples totaled 90 million to 120 million.

Since all of the isolated RNA was reverse transcribed, expressed TCRB transcripts were what got sequenced. About 3.4 million reads per sample on average were obtained from naive, central memory and regulatory T cell samples. TCRdb's table, derived via immunoSEQ multiplex PCR, lists solely in-frame clones and lacks some. The data show under 950,000 clones, with 15% to 20% seen just once and 0.023% held by the top ten. The CDR3 loop spans 14 amino acids. A remark on this clone: Its antigen is not known.

Study observations and caveats: Whether TCRB rearrangement is influenced by HLA type was left unresolved in this analysis. VDJ junctions from patients with type 1 diabetes contained fewer insertions and more deletions.

The receptor was isolated from a woman younger than 35 in good health. This chain uses TRBV21-1 with TRBJ2-5; TRBD2, the table's D call, was not compared with the DNA. TRBV21-1 is a listed pseudogene. Sequenced: naive CD4+ T cells from blood. CDR3 sequence: CASSKPGVGETQYF. Written as DNA, the CDR3 is TGTGCCAGCAGCAAACCGGGGGTCGGAGAGACCCAGTACTTC.